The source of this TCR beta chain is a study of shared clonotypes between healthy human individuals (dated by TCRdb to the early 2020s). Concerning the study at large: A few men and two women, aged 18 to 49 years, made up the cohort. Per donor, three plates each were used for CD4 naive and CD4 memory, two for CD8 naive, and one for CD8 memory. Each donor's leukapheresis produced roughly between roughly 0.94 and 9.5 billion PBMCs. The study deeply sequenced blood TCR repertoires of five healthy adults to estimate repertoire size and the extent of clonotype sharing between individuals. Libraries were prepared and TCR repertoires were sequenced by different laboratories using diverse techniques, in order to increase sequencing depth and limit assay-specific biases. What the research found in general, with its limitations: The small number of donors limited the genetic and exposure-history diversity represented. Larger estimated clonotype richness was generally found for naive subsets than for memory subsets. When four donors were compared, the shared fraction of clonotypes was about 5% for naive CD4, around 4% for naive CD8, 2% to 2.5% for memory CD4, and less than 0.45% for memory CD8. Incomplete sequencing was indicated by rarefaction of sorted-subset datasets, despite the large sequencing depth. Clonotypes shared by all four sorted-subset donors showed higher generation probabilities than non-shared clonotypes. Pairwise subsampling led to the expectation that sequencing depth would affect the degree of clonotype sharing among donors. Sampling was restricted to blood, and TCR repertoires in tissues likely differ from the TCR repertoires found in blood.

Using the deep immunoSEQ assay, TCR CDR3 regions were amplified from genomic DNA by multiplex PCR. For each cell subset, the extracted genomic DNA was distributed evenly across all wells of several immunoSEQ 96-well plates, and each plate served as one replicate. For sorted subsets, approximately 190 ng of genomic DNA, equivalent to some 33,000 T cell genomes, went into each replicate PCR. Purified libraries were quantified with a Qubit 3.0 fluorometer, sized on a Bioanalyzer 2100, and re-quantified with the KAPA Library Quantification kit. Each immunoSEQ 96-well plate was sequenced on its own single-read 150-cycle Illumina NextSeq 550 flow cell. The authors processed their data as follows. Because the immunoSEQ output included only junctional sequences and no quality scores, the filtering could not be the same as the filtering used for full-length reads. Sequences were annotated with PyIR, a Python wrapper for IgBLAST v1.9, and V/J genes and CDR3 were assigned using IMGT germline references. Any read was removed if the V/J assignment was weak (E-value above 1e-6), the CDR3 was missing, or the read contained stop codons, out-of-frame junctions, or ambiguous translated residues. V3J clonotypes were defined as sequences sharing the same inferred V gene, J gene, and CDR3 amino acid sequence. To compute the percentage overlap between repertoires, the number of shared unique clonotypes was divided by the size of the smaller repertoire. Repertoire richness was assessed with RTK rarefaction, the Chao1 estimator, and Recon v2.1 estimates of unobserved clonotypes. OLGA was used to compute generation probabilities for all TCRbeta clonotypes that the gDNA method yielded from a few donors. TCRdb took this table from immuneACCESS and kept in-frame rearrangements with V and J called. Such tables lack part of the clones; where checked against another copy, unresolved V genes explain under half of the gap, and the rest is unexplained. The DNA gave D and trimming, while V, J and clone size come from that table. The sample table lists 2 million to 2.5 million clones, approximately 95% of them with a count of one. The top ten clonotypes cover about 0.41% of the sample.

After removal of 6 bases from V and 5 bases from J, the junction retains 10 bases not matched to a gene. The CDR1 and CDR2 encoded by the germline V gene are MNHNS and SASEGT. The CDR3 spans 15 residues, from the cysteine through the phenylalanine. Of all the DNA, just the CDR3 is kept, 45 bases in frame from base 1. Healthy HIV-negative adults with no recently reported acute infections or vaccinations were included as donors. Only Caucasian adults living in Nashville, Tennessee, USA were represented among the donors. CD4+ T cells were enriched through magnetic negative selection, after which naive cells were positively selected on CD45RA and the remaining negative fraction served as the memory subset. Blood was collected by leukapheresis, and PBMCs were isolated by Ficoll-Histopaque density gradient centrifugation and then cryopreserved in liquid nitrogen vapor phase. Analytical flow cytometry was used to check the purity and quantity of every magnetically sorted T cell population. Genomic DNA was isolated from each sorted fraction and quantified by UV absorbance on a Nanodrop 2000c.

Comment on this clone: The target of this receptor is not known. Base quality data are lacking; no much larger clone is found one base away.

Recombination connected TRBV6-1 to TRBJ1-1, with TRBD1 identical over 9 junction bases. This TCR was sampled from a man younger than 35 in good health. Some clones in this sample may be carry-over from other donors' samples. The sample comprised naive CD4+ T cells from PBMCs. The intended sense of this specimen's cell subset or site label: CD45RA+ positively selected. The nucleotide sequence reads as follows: TGTGCCAGCAGGGGCGCAGGGGGACAGGGAACTGAAGCTTTCTTT. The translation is CASRGAGGQGTEAFF.